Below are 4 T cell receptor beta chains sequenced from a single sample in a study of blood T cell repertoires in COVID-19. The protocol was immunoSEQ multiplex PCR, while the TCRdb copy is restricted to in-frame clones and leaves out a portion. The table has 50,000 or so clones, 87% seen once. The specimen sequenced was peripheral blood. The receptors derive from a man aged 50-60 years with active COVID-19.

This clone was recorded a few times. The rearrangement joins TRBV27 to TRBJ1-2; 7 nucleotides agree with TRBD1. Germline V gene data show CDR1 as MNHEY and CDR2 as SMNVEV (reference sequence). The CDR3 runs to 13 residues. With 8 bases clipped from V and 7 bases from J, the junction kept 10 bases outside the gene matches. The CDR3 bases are TGTGCCAGCGGGACAGTCGTGACCGGTGGCTACACCTTC. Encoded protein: CASGTVVTGGYTF.

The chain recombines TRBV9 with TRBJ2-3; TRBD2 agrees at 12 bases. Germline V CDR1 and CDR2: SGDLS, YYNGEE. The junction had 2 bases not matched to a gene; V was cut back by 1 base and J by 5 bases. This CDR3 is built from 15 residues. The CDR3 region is CASSVQGLAGDTQYF. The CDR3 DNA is TGTGCCAGCAGCGTACAGGGACTAGCGGGAGATACGCAGTATTTT.

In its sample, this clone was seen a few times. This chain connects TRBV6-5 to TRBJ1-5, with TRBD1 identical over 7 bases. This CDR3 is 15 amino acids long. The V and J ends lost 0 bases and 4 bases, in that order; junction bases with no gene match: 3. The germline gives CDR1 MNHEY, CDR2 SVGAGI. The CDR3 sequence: CASSYSTGANQPQHF. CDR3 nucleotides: TGTGCCAGCAGTTACTCAACAGGGGCGAATCAGCCCCAGCATTTT.

CDR3 DNA: TGTGCTAGTGGTCGACGGTGGACAGGGGGAAACACCATATATTTT. It codes for CASGRRWTGGNTIYF. The chain combines TRBV12-5 with TRBJ1-3, with 8 bases that match TRBD1. CDR3 length: 15 amino acids. Germline CDR1 reads LGHNT; CDR2 reads FRNRAP. With V trimmed by 5 bases and J by 4 bases, 7 bases remained unmatched.